This T cell receptor (beta chain) was sequenced in a study of blood T cell repertoires in COVID-19. Individuals aged about 18 to 89 years were recruited from 24 US areas. The data were produced by immunoSEQ multiplex PCR, yet TCRdb's version contains in-frame clones alone and is incomplete. The table has a few hundred thousand clones, around 87% seen once. The source of this sequence is a woman aged 18-29 years with acute COVID-19. The sample comprised PBMCs or T cells enriched from blood (not recorded which).

The CDR3 sequence: CASSQAGPRGETQYF. As DNA, the CDR3 is TGTGCCAGCAGCCAAGCTGGACCCCGGGGAGAGACCCAGTACTTC. V and J are TRBV4-2 and TRBJ2-5; TRBD2 might be the D (5 bases). The V gene's germline CDR1 is LGHNA and CDR2 YNFKEQ. This CDR3 spans 15 amino acids. V dropped 1 base and J dropped 4 bases, with 13 bases sitting between them.